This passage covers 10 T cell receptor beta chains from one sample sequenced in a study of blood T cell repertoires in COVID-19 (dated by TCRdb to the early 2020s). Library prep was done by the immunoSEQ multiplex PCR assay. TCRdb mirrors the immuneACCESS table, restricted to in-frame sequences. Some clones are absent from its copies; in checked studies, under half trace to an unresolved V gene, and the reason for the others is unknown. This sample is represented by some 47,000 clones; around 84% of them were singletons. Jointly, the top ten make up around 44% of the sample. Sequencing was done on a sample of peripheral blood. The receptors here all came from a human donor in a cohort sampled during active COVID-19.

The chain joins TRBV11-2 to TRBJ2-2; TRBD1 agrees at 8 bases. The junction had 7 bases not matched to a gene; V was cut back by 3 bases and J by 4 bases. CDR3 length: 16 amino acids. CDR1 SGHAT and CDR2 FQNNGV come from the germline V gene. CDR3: CASSFLGQGPTGELFF. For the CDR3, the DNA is TGTGCCAGCAGCTTTCTAGGACAGGGCCCCACCGGGGAGCTGTTTTTT.

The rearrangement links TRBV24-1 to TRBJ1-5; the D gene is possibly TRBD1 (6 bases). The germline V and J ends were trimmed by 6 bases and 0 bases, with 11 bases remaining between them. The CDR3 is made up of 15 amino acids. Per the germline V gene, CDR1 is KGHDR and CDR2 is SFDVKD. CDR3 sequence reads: CATSKDRNSNQPQHF. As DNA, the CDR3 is TGTGCCACCAGTAAGGACAGAAATAGCAATCAGCCCCAGCATTTT.

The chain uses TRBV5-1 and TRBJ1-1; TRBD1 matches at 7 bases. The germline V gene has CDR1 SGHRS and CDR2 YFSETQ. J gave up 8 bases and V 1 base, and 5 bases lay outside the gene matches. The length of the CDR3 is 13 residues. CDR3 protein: CASSLSGDREAFF. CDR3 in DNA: TGCGCCAGCAGCTTGTCAGGGGACAGAGAAGCTTTCTTT.

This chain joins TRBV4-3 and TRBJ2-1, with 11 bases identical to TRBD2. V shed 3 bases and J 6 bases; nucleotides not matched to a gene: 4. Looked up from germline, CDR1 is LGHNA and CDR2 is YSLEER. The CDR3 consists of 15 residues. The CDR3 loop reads CASSQPSGGINEQFF. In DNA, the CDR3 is TGCGCCAGCAGCCAGCCTAGCGGGGGGATCAATGAGCAGTTCTTC.

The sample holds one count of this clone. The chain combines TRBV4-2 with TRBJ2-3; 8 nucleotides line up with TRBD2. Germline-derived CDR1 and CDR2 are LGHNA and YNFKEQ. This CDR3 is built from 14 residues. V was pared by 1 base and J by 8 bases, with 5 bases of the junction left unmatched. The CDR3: CASSQALSGGTQYF. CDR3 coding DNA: TGTGCCAGCAGCCAAGCTTTAAGCGGGGGTACGCAGTATTTT.

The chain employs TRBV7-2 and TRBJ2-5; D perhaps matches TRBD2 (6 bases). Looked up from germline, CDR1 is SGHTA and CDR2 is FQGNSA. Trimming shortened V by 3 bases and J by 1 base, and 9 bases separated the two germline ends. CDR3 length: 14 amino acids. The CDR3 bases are TGTGCCAGCAGCTTGCTCGGGGGCCAAGAGACCCAGTACTTC. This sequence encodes CASSLLGGQETQYF.

The DNA of the CDR3 is TGTGCCAGTAGAACATGGGGACAGGGGGACAGTGAGCAGTTCTTC. Translating gives CASRTWGQGDSEQFF. The chain recombines TRBV19 with TRBJ2-1; TRBD1 matches 11 bases. There are 15 residues in the CDR3. The J segment lost 9 bases and the V segment lost 6 bases, leaving 10 bases of the junction unmatched. Per the germline V gene, CDR1 is LNHDA and CDR2 is SQIVND (reference sequence).

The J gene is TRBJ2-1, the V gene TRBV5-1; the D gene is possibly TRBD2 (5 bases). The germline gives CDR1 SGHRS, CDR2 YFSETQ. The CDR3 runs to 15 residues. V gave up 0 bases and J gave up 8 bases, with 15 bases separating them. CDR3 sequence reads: CASSLVQEGGDEQFF. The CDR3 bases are TGCGCCAGCAGCTTGGTCCAGGAAGGAGGTGATGAGCAGTTCTTC.

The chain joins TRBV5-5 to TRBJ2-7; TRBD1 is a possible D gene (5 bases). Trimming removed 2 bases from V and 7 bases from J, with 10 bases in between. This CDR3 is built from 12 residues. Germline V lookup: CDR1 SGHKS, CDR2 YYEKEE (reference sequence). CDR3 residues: CASSFGAGEQYV. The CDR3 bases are TGTGCCAGCAGCTTTGGGGCAGGGGAGCAGTACGTC.

CDR3: CASSNPRTGTNEKLFF. The DNA for the CDR3 is TGTGCCAGTAGTAACCCGCGGACGGGGACTAATGAAAAACTGTTTTTT. V and J are TRBV19 and TRBJ1-4, with D unclear. V was shortened by 4 bases and J by 2 bases, with 14 bases between the two germline ends. CDR1 LNHDA and CDR2 SQIVND come from the germline V gene (reference sequence). The CDR3 covers 16 residues.